This T cell receptor beta chain was recovered during a study of shared clonotypes between healthy human individuals. CDR1 is MNHNY, CDR2 SVGAGI, per germline (reference sequence). V was trimmed by 7 bases and J by 1 base, leaving 7 bases between them. The CDR3 sequence is 13 residues long. Here immunoSEQ multiplex PCR was the method, and the copy in TCRdb shows in-frame clones only, minus some. The data contain 2 million to 2.5 million clones, around 92% of them seen just once; the ten biggest clones take up 0.37%. Material: naive CD4+ T cells from PBMCs. Subset noted: CD45RA+ positively selected. The sequence was obtained from a man younger than 35 in good health. Some clones in this sample may be carry-over from other donors' samples. This rearrangement joins TRBV6-6 to TRBJ2-2; no firm D call. The CDR3 bases are TGTGCCAGCACTGGCCAGAACACCGGGGAGCTGTTTTTT. Translating it yields CASTGQNTGELFF.